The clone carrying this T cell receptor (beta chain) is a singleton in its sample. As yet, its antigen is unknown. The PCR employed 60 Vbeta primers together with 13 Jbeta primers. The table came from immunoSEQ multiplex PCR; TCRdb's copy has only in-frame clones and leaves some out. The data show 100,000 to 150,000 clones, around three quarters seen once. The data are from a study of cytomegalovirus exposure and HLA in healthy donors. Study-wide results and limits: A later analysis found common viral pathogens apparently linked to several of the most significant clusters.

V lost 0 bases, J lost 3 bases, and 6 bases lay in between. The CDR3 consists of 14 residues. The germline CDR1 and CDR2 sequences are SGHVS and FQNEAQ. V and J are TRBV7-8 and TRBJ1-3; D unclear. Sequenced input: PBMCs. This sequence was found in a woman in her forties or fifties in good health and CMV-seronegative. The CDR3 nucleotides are TGTGCCAGCAGCTTAGCCGGGGATGGAAACACCATATATTTT. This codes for CASSLAGDGNTIYF.